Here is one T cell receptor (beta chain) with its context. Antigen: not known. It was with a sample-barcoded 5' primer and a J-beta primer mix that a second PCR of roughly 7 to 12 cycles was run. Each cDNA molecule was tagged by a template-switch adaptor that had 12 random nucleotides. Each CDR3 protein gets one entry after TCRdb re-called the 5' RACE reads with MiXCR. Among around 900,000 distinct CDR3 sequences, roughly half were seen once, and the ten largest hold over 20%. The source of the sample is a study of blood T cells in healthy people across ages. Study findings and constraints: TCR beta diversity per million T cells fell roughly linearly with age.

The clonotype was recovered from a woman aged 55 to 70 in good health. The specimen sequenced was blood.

CDR3 coding DNA: TGTGCCACCGAGATGGGACAGGGAATAAGTGGGGCCAACGTCCTGACTTTC. Translated: CATEMGQGISGANVLTF. The chain joins TRBV15 to TRBJ2-6; 9 positions match TRBD1. The CDR3 totals 17 residues. With 8 bases clipped from V and 3 bases from J, the junction kept 11 bases outside the gene matches. In germline, CDR1 is LNHNV, CDR2 YYDKDF (reference sequence).